The entry that follows covers one TCR beta chain sequence. Its antigen is still unknown. This sample was included in a study of immune cell composition in non-small cell lung cancer. Study-wide results and caveats: TIL tumour reactivity correlated with maximal tumour-associated clone frequency in adenocarcinoma. Smoking pack-years did not significantly correlate with tumour TCR-beta clonality.

Assay: immunoSEQ multiplex PCR; the TCRdb copy retains only in-frame clones and omits some. The sample holds roughly 14,000 clones; approximately 69% are singletons and the top ten take about 7.5%. The sequence was collected from a human donor with non-small cell lung cancer. The sample consisted of lung tumor tissue.

The CDR3 nucleotides read TGTGCCAGCAGCTTAGCCGGGACAGACTCTGGAAACACCATATATTTT. Its translation is CASSLAGTDSGNTIYF. The genes are TRBV7-6 and TRBJ1-3; 7 bases align to TRBD1. J lost 0 bases, V lost 0 bases, and 2 bases had no gene match. Germline V gene lookup returns CDR1 SGHVS and CDR2 FNYEAQ. CDR3 length: 16 amino acids. The whole variable domain, remainder taken from reference TRBV7-6 and TRBJ1-3, is GAGVSQSPRYKVTKRGQDVALRCDPISGHVSLYWYRQALGQGPEFLTYFNYEAQQDKSGLPNDRFSAERPEGSISTLTIQRTEQRDSAMYRCASSLAGTDSGNTIYFGEGSWLTVV.